The 3 T cell receptor beta chains reported below all come from one sample, sequenced in a study of CD8+ T cells in alopecia areata. Sequencing used cDNA as its template, made by extracting RNA and reverse transcribing it. Sequenced by immunoSEQ multiplex PCR; TCRdb stores in-frame clones only, minus some. The repertoire holds 50,000 to 70,000 clones, with about 40% as singletons. The specimen was NKG2D-low CD8+ T cells sorted from blood. The receptor set was obtained from a human donor with alopecia areata.

The chain joins TRBV5-6 to TRBJ1-2; TRBD1 aligns across 7 bases. The CDR3 consists of 13 residues. CDR1 is SGHDT and CDR2 is YYEEEE in the germline V gene. With V trimmed by 3 bases and J by 6 bases, 5 bases remained unmatched. CDR3 sequence (DNA): TGTGCCAGCAGCTCTCAGGGGGTCGATGGCTACACCTTC. This encodes CASSSQGVDGYTF.

This chain connects TRBV29-1 to TRBJ1-2; no clear D gene. Germline V gives CDR1 SQVTM, CDR2 ANQGSEA. The CDR3 length is 13 residues. The germline V and J ends were trimmed by 6 bases and 4 bases, with 15 bases remaining between them. The chain's CDR3 is CSVATGEAYGYTF. The CDR3 coding sequence is TGCAGCGTCGCCACCGGGGAGGCCTATGGCTACACCTTC.

The rearrangement uses TRBV7-9 and TRBJ2-3, with 10 positions matching TRBD1. Germline V gene lookup returns CDR1 SEHNR and CDR2 FQNEAQ (reference sequence). The length of the CDR3 is 15 residues. Trimming cost V 5 bases and J 6 bases; bases outside gene matches: 8. Here the CDR3 reads CASSETGGESDTQYF. For the CDR3, the DNA is TGTGCCAGCAGCGAGACAGGGGGCGAGTCGGATACGCAGTATTTT.